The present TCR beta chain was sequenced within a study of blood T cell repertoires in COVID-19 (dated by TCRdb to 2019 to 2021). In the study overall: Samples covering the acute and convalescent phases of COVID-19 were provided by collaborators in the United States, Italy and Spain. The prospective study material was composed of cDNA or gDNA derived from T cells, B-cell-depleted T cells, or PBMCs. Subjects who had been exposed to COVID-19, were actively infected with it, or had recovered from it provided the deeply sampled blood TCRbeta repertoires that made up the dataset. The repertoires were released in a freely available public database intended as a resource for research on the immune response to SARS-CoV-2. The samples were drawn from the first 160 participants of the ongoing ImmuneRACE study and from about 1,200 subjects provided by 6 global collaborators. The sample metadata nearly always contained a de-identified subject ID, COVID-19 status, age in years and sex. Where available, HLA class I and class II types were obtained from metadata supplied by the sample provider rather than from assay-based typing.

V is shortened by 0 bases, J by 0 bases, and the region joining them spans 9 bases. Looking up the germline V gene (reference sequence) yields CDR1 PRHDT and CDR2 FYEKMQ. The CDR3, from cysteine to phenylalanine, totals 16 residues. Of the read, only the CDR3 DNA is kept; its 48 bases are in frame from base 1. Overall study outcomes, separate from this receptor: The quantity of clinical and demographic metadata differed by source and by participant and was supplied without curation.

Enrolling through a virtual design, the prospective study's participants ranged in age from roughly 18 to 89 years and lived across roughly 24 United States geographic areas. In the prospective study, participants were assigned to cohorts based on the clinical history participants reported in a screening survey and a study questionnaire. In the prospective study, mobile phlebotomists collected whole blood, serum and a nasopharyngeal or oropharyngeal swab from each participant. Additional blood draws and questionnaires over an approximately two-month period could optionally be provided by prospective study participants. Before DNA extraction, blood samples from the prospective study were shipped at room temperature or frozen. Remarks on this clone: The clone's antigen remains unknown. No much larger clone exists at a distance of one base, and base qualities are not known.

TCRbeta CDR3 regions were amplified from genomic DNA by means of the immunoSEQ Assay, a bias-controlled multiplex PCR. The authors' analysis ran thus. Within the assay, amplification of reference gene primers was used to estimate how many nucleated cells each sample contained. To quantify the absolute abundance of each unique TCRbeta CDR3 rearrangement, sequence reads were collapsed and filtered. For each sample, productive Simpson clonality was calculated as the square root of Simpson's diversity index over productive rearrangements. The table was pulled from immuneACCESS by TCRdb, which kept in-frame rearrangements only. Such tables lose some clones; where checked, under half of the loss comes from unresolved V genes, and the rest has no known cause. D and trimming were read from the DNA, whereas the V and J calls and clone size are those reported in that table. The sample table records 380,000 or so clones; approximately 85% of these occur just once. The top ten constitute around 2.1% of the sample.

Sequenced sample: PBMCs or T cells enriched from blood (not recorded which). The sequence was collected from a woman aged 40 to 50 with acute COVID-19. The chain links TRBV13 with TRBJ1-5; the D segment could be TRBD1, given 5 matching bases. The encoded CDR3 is CASSLGRQNSNQPQHF. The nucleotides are TGTGCCAGCAGCTTAGGCCGACAGAATAGCAATCAGCCCCAGCATTTT. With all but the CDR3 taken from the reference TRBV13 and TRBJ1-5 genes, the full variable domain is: AAGVIQSPRHLIKEKRETATLKCYPIPRHDTVYWYQQGPGQDPQFLISFYEKMQSDKGSIPDRFSAQQFSDYHSELNMSSLELGDSALYFCASSLGRQNSNQPQHFGDGTRLSIL.